The 21 T cell receptor beta chains in this list originate from one sample, sequenced in a study of shared clonotypes between healthy human individuals. Sequencing was performed with immunoSEQ multiplex PCR; in TCRdb, only in-frame clones are kept and a portion is missing. The table shows millions of clones, with approximately 95% occurring only once. Selected positively for CCR7 and CD45RO-negative, naive CD8 cells excluded terminally differentiated effector memory CD45RA+ cells. The sample was naive CD8+ T cells sorted from blood. Every receptor here comes from a man younger than 35 in good health.

The V gene is TRBV19, the J gene TRBJ2-7; D uncertain. The CDR3 totals 15 residues. Trimming removed 0 bases from V and 3 bases from J, with 12 bases in between. Germline CDR1 reads LNHDA; CDR2 reads SQIVND (reference sequence). CDR3 nucleotide sequence: TGTGCCAGTAGTATAGATCTAGAGAGTAACTACGAGCAGTACTTC. This codes for CASSIDLESNYEQYF.

This chain links TRBV5-1 with TRBJ2-7, with D perhaps matching TRBD1 (5 bases). Trimming took off 0 bases at V and 3 bases at J, with 13 bases between the two ends. Germline V gene data show CDR1 as SGHRS and CDR2 as YFSETQ. The CDR3 is made up of 15 amino acids. The CDR3 here is CASSLEAGHLYEQYF. CDR3 nucleotide sequence: TGCGCCAGCAGCTTGGAGGCAGGACACCTCTACGAGCAGTACTTC.

The DNA for the CDR3 is TGTGCCAGCAGTGAAGGACGGATCAATCAGCCCCAGCATTTT. Protein product: CASSEGRINQPQHF. The chain recombines TRBV6-1 with TRBJ1-5, with unresolved D. V lost 1 base and J 3 bases, leaving 7 bases between the germline ends. Germline values: CDR1 MNHNS, CDR2 SASEGT. The CDR3 length is 14 residues.

The rearrangement joins TRBV18 to TRBJ2-3; TRBD2 matches at 7 bases. CDR3 size: 15 residues. Looked up from germline, CDR1 is KGHSH and CDR2 is LQKENI. V shed 8 bases, J shed 3 bases, and the junction held 11 bases outside the gene matches. CDR3 nucleotides: TGTGCCAGCGCGCACGGCGGGGGTAGTACAGATACGCAGTATTTT. Translating gives CASAHGGGSTDTQYF.

J is TRBJ1-3 and V is TRBV11-2; weak D call: TRBD1 (6 bases). CDR3 length equals 15 residues. Deletions cut 0 bases from V and 4 bases from J, with 10 bases between. Germline V gene sequence: CDR1 SGHAT, CDR2 FQNNGV. CDR3 protein: CASSLDPGAGNTIYF. CDR3 bases: TGTGCCAGCAGCTTAGATCCAGGGGCCGGAAACACCATATATTTT.

The chain links TRBV28 to TRBJ1-5; weak D call: TRBD1 (5 bases). Germline V gene data show CDR1 as MDHEN and CDR2 as SYDVKM. CDR3 size: 14 residues. The ends were cut back, 1 base at V and 4 bases at J, with 8 bases in the middle. CDR3 sequence reads: CASSLFGGNQPQHF. CDR3 bases: TGTGCCAGCAGTTTATTTGGGGGGAATCAGCCCCAGCATTTT.

The chain combines TRBV2 with TRBJ2-4; D may match TRBD1 or TRBD2 (5 bases each). V gave up 3 bases and J gave up 16 bases, with 16 bases separating them. Germline values: CDR1 SNHLY, CDR2 FYNNEI. This CDR3 is built from 12 residues. The CDR3 loop is CASSEGDEYIYF. Written as DNA, the CDR3 is TGTGCCAGCAGTGAGGGGGACGAGTATATCTACTTC.

This chain joins TRBV4-3 and TRBJ2-1; D perhaps matches TRBD1 (6 bases). Germline V CDR1 and CDR2: LGHNA, YSLEER. The V and J ends lost 1 base and 3 bases respectively, with 10 bases between them. The CDR3 has 15 amino acids. In DNA, the CDR3 is TGCGCCAGCAGCCAAGGGACAGCACTCTACAATGAGCAGTTCTTC. Its protein is CASSQGTALYNEQFF.

The chain carries TRBV4-3 and TRBJ2-7; 11 nucleotides align to TRBD2. Germline V CDR1 and CDR2: LGHNA, YSLEER. V was pared by 4 bases and J by 2 bases, with 7 bases of the junction left unmatched. The CDR3 is 16 amino acids. The CDR3: CASSPSLAGGTYEQYF. The DNA of the CDR3 is TGCGCCAGCAGCCCTTCTCTAGCGGGGGGCACCTACGAGCAGTACTTC.

This clone was seen only once. This same CDR3 is encoded by further DNA sequences in the sample. The chain links TRBV27 to TRBJ2-7; D is perhaps TRBD2 (6 bases). The germline V gene encodes CDR1 MNHEY and CDR2 SMNVEV (reference sequence). This CDR3 is built from 14 residues. Deletions cut 3 bases from V and 1 base from J, with 10 bases between. CDR3 bases: TGTGCCAGCAGTTTTGGAGGGCCTTCCTACGAGCAGTACTTC. The encoded protein is CASSFGGPSYEQYF.

The chain carries TRBV5-6 and TRBJ1-5; D uncertain. The CDR3 is 13 residues long. Germline-derived CDR1 and CDR2 are SGHDT and YYEEEE. V was clipped by 1 base and J by 5 bases, with 7 bases between them. The CDR3 DNA follows: TGTGCCAGCAGCTTGACCAGTCATCAGCCCCAGCATTTT. It is translated as CASSLTSHQPQHF.

The chain recombines TRBV5-4 with TRBJ2-5; 9 nucleotides align to TRBD1. The CDR3 is 15 residues long. CDR1 is SGHNT and CDR2 is YYREEE in the germline V gene (reference sequence). Unmatched junction bases numbered 8, after V lost 3 bases and J lost 5 bases. The CDR3 is CASSSRQGQGETQYF. The CDR3 DNA sequence: TGTGCCAGCAGCTCCCGACAAGGACAGGGGGAGACCCAGTACTTC.

The V gene is TRBV5-4, the J gene TRBJ2-3; TRBD1 matches 7 bases. The trim removed 5 bases at V and 5 bases at J, leaving 14 bases unmatched. Per germline, CDR1 SGHNT and CDR2 YYREEE (reference sequence). CDR3 length: 16 amino acids. CDR3 region: CASRQTGVLAGDTQYF. The CDR3 DNA follows: TGTGCCAGCAGGCAAACAGGGGTGCTAGCAGGAGATACGCAGTATTTT.

In the case of this clone: This sample also contains other DNA sequences that code for the same CDR3. The J gene is TRBJ2-7, the V gene TRBV13; D is ambiguous. CDR1 and CDR2 from the germline V gene are PRHDT and FYEKMQ (reference sequence). This CDR3 is built from 14 residues. Between the trimmed V and J ends, which lost 0 bases and 1 base, there was a span of 7 bases. CDR3 in amino acids: CASSLGSSSYEQYF. CDR3 in DNA: TGTGCCAGCAGCTTAGGTAGCAGTTCCTACGAGCAGTACTTC.

V gene TRBV7-9 combines with J gene TRBJ2-7; the D is unclear. Germline CDR1 and CDR2: SEHNR and FQNEAQ (reference sequence). The CDR3 is 11 amino acids. V was clipped by 7 bases and J by 3 bases, with 7 bases between them. The CDR3 DNA is TGTGCCAGCATTGGTGTCTACGAGCAGTACTTC. Its protein is CASIGVYEQYF.

The V gene is TRBV27, the J gene TRBJ2-1, with 10 bases fitting TRBD1. Losses at the gene ends were 2 bases for V and 8 bases for J; bases not matched to a gene: 9. This CDR3 has 16 residues. The germline V gene has CDR1 MNHEY and CDR2 SMNVEV (reference sequence). CDR3 in DNA: TGTGCCAGCAGTTTAGCCTCCGGGACAGGGGTACATGAGCAGTTCTTC. Translation: CASSLASGTGVHEQFF.

The V gene is TRBV11-2, the J gene TRBJ2-1; 13 bases are a match to TRBD2. Germline values: CDR1 SGHAT, CDR2 FQNNGV. J gave up 4 bases and V 4 bases, and 13 bases lay outside the gene matches. The CDR3 sequence is 19 residues long. The CDR3 spells CASSSYRGRLAGGYNEQFF. CDR3 bases: TGTGCCAGCAGCTCCTATAGAGGGCGACTAGCGGGGGGTTACAATGAGCAGTTCTTC.

In nucleotides, the CDR3 is TGTGCCAGCAGTTCCCCCCTGGACAGGGGGCAGAATGAGCAGTTCTTC. Residues: CASSSPLDRGQNEQFF. The V and J genes are TRBV27 and TRBJ2-1; TRBD1 matches at 11 bases. The CDR3 length is 16 residues. J lost 7 bases, V lost 4 bases, and 9 bases had no gene match. Germline values: CDR1 MNHEY, CDR2 SMNVEV (reference sequence).

The chain links TRBV30 to TRBJ2-7; 8 positions match TRBD2. The CDR3 is 13 amino acids. V lost 4 bases, J lost 0 bases, and 2 bases stayed unmatched. Germline V gene lookup returns CDR1 GTSNPN and CDR2 SVGIG (reference sequence). The CDR3 sequence is CAWTSGSSYEQYF. DNA for the CDR3: TGTGCCTGGACAAGCGGGAGCTCCTACGAGCAGTACTTC.

In regard to this clone: Within the sample, other DNA sequences also encode this same CDR3. The V and J genes are TRBV7-3 and TRBJ2-3; 7 bases align to TRBD1. The CDR3 consists of 14 residues. CDR1 SGHTA and CDR2 FQGTGA come from the germline V gene. V shed 5 bases, J shed 2 bases, and the junction held 4 bases outside the gene matches. CDR3 nucleotides: TGTGCCAGCAGCCCAACAGGGGACACAGATACGCAGTATTTT. It encodes CASSPTGDTDTQYF.

This clone was counted a few times. Other DNA variants within this sample encode the same CDR3. The chain couples TRBV7-2 to TRBJ2-7; possibly TRBD1 for D (5 bases). Germline V lookup: CDR1 SGHTA, CDR2 FQGNSA. Trimming left V 5 bases short and J 4 bases short, with 9 bases between. The CDR3 runs to 12 residues. CDR3 amino acids: CASSLTDYEQYF. In nucleotides, the CDR3 is TGTGCCAGCAGCCTGACAGATTACGAGCAGTACTTC.